Listed below are T cell receptor beta chains from one sample, sequenced in a study of blood T cell repertoires in COVID-19. The data were produced by immunoSEQ multiplex PCR, yet TCRdb's version contains in-frame clones alone and is incomplete. The table has over 75,000 clones, under 95% seen once. The sequenced material came from peripheral blood. These TCRs come from a human donor with active COVID-19. The donor label of this sample is uncertain. Both conserved end residues are part of each CDR3. Fields, in order: D gene, V gene, J gene, clone size, CDR3 protein, CDR3 DNA. The D gene is left open where the match is weak. Not all rows give a size; the values are once, few, many and, for expanded clones, a class.

d_gene: TRBD1; v_gene: TRBV28; j_gene: TRBJ2-7; abundance: .; CDR3aa: CASSEQGQGQYAGEQYF; CDR3nt: TGTGCCAGCAGTGAGCAGGGACAGGGGCAATACGCGGGAGAGCAGTACTTC
d_gene: TRBD2; v_gene: TRBV2; j_gene: TRBJ2-1; abundance: once; CDR3aa: CASSEKLAGHNEQFF; CDR3nt: TGTGCCAGCAGTGAAAAGCTAGCGGGGCATAATGAGCAGTTCTTC
d_gene: .; v_gene: TRBV7-9; j_gene: TRBJ1-1; abundance: .; CDR3aa: CASSLVQGNTETFF; CDR3nt: TGTGCCAGCAGCTTAGTTCAGGGGAACACTGAAACTTTCTTT
d_gene: .; v_gene: TRBV4-1; j_gene: TRBJ1-1; abundance: .; CDR3aa: CASSTGSGTEAFF; CDR3nt: TGCGCCAGCAGTACAGGGTCTGGCACTGAAGCTTTCTTT
d_gene: .; v_gene: TRBV27; j_gene: TRBJ1-3; abundance: .; CDR3aa: CANPTKLGGDWSKSGNTIYF; CDR3nt: TGTGCCAACCCAACGAAACTGGGGGGAGATTGGAGTAAATCTGGAAACACCATATATTTT
d_gene: .; v_gene: TRBV6-1; j_gene: TRBJ1-2; abundance: .; CDR3aa: CASSELRGGGGYTF; CDR3nt: TGTGCCAGCAGTGAACTGCGTGGAGGTGGTGGCTACACCTTC
d_gene: TRBD1; v_gene: TRBV5-6; j_gene: TRBJ1-2; abundance: .; CDR3aa: CASTFKIPGQGVGGYTF; CDR3nt: TGTGCCAGCACCTTTAAAATTCCGGGACAGGGGGTAGGTGGCTACACCTTC
d_gene: .; v_gene: TRBV28; j_gene: TRBJ2-7; abundance: .; CDR3aa: CASSFSSYEQYF; CDR3nt: TGTGCCAGCAGCTTCTCCAGCTACGAGCAGTACTTC
d_gene: TRBD2; v_gene: TRBV29-1; j_gene: TRBJ2-7; abundance: .; CDR3aa: CSVKTSGEAYEQYF; CDR3nt: TGCAGCGTCAAAACTAGCGGTGAAGCCTACGAGCAGTACTTC
d_gene: TRBD1; v_gene: TRBV5-1; j_gene: TRBJ1-4; abundance: .; CDR3aa: CASSSGTGREKLFF; CDR3nt: TGCGCCAGCAGCTCCGGGACAGGGAGGGAAAAACTGTTTTTT
d_gene: .; v_gene: TRBV7-2; j_gene: TRBJ1-5; abundance: .; CDR3aa: CASSLDFGEGDRPQHF; CDR3nt: TGTGCCAGCAGCTTAGATTTTGGGGAGGGTGATCGGCCCCAGCATTTT
d_gene: TRBD1; v_gene: TRBV7-3; j_gene: TRBJ2-5; abundance: .; CDR3aa: CASSLNRDSQETQYF; CDR3nt: TGTGCCAGCAGCCTAAACCGGGACAGCCAAGAGACCCAGTACTTC
d_gene: TRBD1; v_gene: TRBV4-1; j_gene: TRBJ1-5; abundance: .; CDR3aa: CASSPDRQGGNQPQHF; CDR3nt: TGCGCCAGCAGCCCGGATAGACAGGGGGGCAATCAGCCCCAGCATTTT
d_gene: .; v_gene: TRBV18; j_gene: TRBJ1-4; abundance: .; CDR3aa: CASSPRGEPNEKLFF; CDR3nt: TGTGCCAGCTCACCACGGGGGGAACCTAATGAAAAACTGTTTTTT
d_gene: .; v_gene: TRBV5-8; j_gene: TRBJ2-4; abundance: .; CDR3aa: CASSLYSGKNIQYF; CDR3nt: TGTGCCAGCAGCTTGTATAGTGGCAAAAACATTCAGTACTTC
d_gene: TRBD2; v_gene: TRBV7-3; j_gene: TRBJ2-2; abundance: .; CDR3aa: CASSSPFSGGPGTGELFF; CDR3nt: TGTGCCAGCAGCTCGCCGTTTAGCGGGGGGCCGGGCACCGGGGAGCTGTTTTTT
d_gene: TRBD1; v_gene: TRBV9; j_gene: TRBJ2-7; abundance: .; CDR3aa: CASSPTGQGRPYEQYF; CDR3nt: TGTGCCAGCAGCCCAACCGGACAGGGGCGACCCTACGAGCAGTACTTC
d_gene: .; v_gene: TRBV20-1; j_gene: TRBJ1-2; abundance: .; CDR3aa: CSASYNYGYTF; CDR3nt: TGCAGTGCTAGCTATAACTATGGCTACACCTTC
d_gene: .; v_gene: TRBV11-2; j_gene: TRBJ1-6; abundance: .; CDR3aa: CASSLLRGAGSPLHF; CDR3nt: TGTGCCAGCAGCCTCCTTCGGGGGGCGGGTTCACCCCTCCACTTT
d_gene: .; v_gene: TRBV9; j_gene: TRBJ1-4; abundance: .; CDR3aa: CASSAQGAFNEKLFF; CDR3nt: TGTGCCAGCAGCGCACAGGGAGCTTTTAATGAAAAACTGTTTTTT
d_gene: .; v_gene: TRBV20-1; j_gene: TRBJ1-3; abundance: .; CDR3aa: CSASPSYSGNTIYF; CDR3nt: TGCAGTGCTAGTCCGTCCTACTCTGGAAACACCATATATTTT
d_gene: .; v_gene: TRBV2; j_gene: TRBJ1-2; abundance: .; CDR3aa: CASSERQGTYGYTF; CDR3nt: TGTGCCAGCAGTGAACGTCAGGGGACCTATGGCTACACCTTC
d_gene: .; v_gene: TRBV9; j_gene: TRBJ2-7; abundance: .; CDR3aa: CASSPPGVSAYEQYF; CDR3nt: TGTGCCAGCAGCCCCCCGGGGGTCTCCGCCTACGAGCAGTACTTC
d_gene: TRBD2; v_gene: TRBV20-1; j_gene: TRBJ2-5; abundance: .; CDR3aa: CSASKRGGQETQYF; CDR3nt: TGCAGTGCTAGTAAGCGGGGGGGACAAGAGACCCAGTACTTC
d_gene: TRBD2; v_gene: TRBV4-1; j_gene: TRBJ2-1; abundance: few; CDR3aa: CASSRLGAGEGAEQFF; CDR3nt: TGCGCCAGCAGCCGGTTAGGGGCGGGGGAAGGGGCCGAGCAGTTCTTC
d_gene: .; v_gene: TRBV4-3; j_gene: TRBJ2-3; abundance: few; CDR3aa: CASSQDTGGGDTQYF; CDR3nt: TGCGCCAGCAGCCAAGATACGGGGGGCGGCGATACGCAGTATTTT
d_gene: .; v_gene: TRBV20-1; j_gene: TRBJ1-1; abundance: once; CDR3aa: CSASPGNTEAFF; CDR3nt: TGCAGTGCTAGTCCCGGGAACACTGAAGCTTTCTTT
d_gene: .; v_gene: TRBV4-1; j_gene: TRBJ1-1; abundance: .; CDR3aa: CASSQGERLQNTEAFF; CDR3nt: TGCGCCAGCAGCCAAGGGGAGCGACTCCAGAACACTGAAGCTTTCTTT
d_gene: .; v_gene: TRBV7-2; j_gene: TRBJ1-5; abundance: .; CDR3aa: CASSLLAPHSNQPQHF; CDR3nt: TGTGCCAGCAGCTTGTTGGCACCGCATAGCAATCAGCCCCAGCATTTT
d_gene: .; v_gene: TRBV19; j_gene: TRBJ2-7; abundance: .; CDR3aa: CASSPGTSPTEQYF; CDR3nt: TGTGCCAGTAGTCCCGGGACATCACCTACAGAGCAGTACTTC
d_gene: .; v_gene: TRBV27; j_gene: TRBJ2-7; abundance: .; CDR3aa: CASSLRSYSYEQYF; CDR3nt: TGTGCCAGCAGTTTACGGAGCTACTCCTACGAGCAGTACTTC
d_gene: .; v_gene: TRBV9; j_gene: TRBJ2-3; abundance: .; CDR3aa: CASSVEGGAADTQYF; CDR3nt: TGTGCCAGCAGCGTAGAGGGGGGGGCGGCAGATACGCAGTATTTT
d_gene: .; v_gene: TRBV7-2; j_gene: TRBJ1-1; abundance: .; CDR3aa: CASSSNGQGSSEAFF; CDR3nt: TGTGCCAGCAGCTCAAATGGGCAGGGGAGTTCTGAAGCTTTCTTT
d_gene: .; v_gene: TRBV7-9; j_gene: TRBJ1-1; abundance: .; CDR3aa: CASSGAVAFF; CDR3nt: TGTGCCAGCAGCGGAGCCGTAGCTTTCTTT
d_gene: TRBD1; v_gene: TRBV7-2; j_gene: TRBJ2-3; abundance: .; CDR3aa: CASSDWGQITDTQYF; CDR3nt: TGTGCCAGCAGCGACTGGGGACAGATCACAGATACGCAGTATTTT
d_gene: .; v_gene: TRBV6-4; j_gene: TRBJ2-1; abundance: once; CDR3aa: CASSVAGDNNEQFF; CDR3nt: TGTGCCAGCAGTGTAGCAGGGGACAACAATGAGCAGTTCTTC
d_gene: .; v_gene: TRBV29-1; j_gene: TRBJ1-1; abundance: .; CDR3aa: CSATTGNTEAFF; CDR3nt: TGCAGCGCTACAACGGGGAACACTGAAGCTTTCTTT